These T cell receptor beta chains were read from a single sample in a study of cytomegalovirus exposure and HLA in healthy donors. Sequencing was performed with immunoSEQ multiplex PCR; in TCRdb, only in-frame clones are kept and a portion is missing. The sample gives 250,000 to 300,000 clones, around 90% of which show up once; approximately 1.5% is in the top ten. The specimen was PBMCs. These receptors were collected from a girl aged 2-10 years in good health and CMV-seronegative. The CDR3 runs from the conserved cysteine through the conserved F or W. Each record gives: D gene, CDR3 length, J gene, clone size, V gene, CDR3 protein, CDR3 DNA. The D gene is left open where the match is weak. Clone size is not always given. Where it is, it says once, few, many or a class for expanded clones.

D gene: TRBD2; CDR3 length: 14; J gene: TRBJ2-2; clone size: NA; V gene: TRBV29-1; CDR3 protein: CSVELAGNTGELFF; CDR3 DNA: TGCAGCGTTGAACTAGCGGGCAACACCGGGGAGCTGTTTTTT
D gene: TRBD2; CDR3 length: 16; J gene: TRBJ2-5; clone size: NA; V gene: TRBV2; CDR3 protein: CASSSMWTSGEETQYF; CDR3 DNA: TGTGCCAGCAGTTCGATGTGGACTAGCGGGGAAGAGACCCAGTACTTC
D gene: NA; CDR3 length: 14; J gene: TRBJ2-3; clone size: NA; V gene: TRBV2; CDR3 protein: CASSDGGLADTQYF; CDR3 DNA: TGTGCCAGCAGTGACGGGGGTCTGGCAGATACGCAGTATTTT
D gene: NA; CDR3 length: 14; J gene: TRBJ1-5; clone size: NA; V gene: TRBV6-6; CDR3 protein: CASSYTDRNQPQHF; CDR3 DNA: TGTGCCAGCAGTTACACAGACAGAAATCAGCCCCAGCATTTT
D gene: NA; CDR3 length: 13; J gene: TRBJ1-5; clone size: NA; V gene: TRBV30; CDR3 protein: CAWSVEGRQPQHF; CDR3 DNA: TGTGCCTGGAGTGTCGAGGGTAGGCAGCCCCAGCATTTT
D gene: NA; CDR3 length: 11; J gene: TRBJ2-1; clone size: NA; V gene: TRBV2; CDR3 protein: CASSPGIEQFF; CDR3 DNA: TGTGCCAGCAGTCCCGGGATCGAGCAGTTCTTC
D gene: NA; CDR3 length: 11; J gene: TRBJ2-7; clone size: NA; V gene: TRBV29-1; CDR3 protein: CSATGLNEQYF; CDR3 DNA: TGCAGCGCAACAGGGTTAAACGAGCAGTACTTC
D gene: TRBD1; CDR3 length: 15; J gene: TRBJ1-3; clone size: NA; V gene: TRBV5-6; CDR3 protein: CASSKKGAQGNTIYF; CDR3 DNA: TGTGCCAGCAGCAAGAAGGGGGCGCAAGGAAACACCATATATTTT
D gene: NA; CDR3 length: 14; J gene: TRBJ2-1; clone size: once; V gene: TRBV6-5; CDR3 protein: CASSQLEPHNEQFF; CDR3 DNA: TGTGCCAGCAGCCAACTAGAGCCCCACAATGAGCAGTTCTTC
D gene: TRBD1; CDR3 length: 15; J gene: TRBJ1-1; clone size: NA; V gene: TRBV6-5; CDR3 protein: CASSYLGTANTEAFF; CDR3 DNA: TGTGCCAGCAGTTACCTTGGGACAGCGAACACTGAAGCTTTCTTT
D gene: TRBD1; CDR3 length: 16; J gene: TRBJ2-7; clone size: NA; V gene: TRBV7-9; CDR3 protein: CASSLTPGQGIAEQYF; CDR3 DNA: TGTGCCAGCAGCTTAACCCCGGGACAGGGAATTGCAGAGCAGTACTTC
D gene: NA; CDR3 length: 14; J gene: TRBJ2-7; clone size: NA; V gene: TRBV6-1; CDR3 protein: CASRTRQASYEQYF; CDR3 DNA: TGTGCCAGCAGAACCAGACAGGCCTCCTACGAGCAGTACTTC
D gene: NA; CDR3 length: 15; J gene: TRBJ2-7; clone size: NA; V gene: TRBV5-4; CDR3 protein: CASSFGPGGTYEQYF; CDR3 DNA: TGTGCCAGCAGCTTCGGGCCCGGGGGAACCTACGAGCAGTACTTC
D gene: TRBD2; CDR3 length: 16; J gene: TRBJ2-3; clone size: NA; V gene: TRBV10-3; CDR3 protein: CAISDRLAQAPDTQYF; CDR3 DNA: TGTGCCATCAGCGACAGACTAGCGCAGGCTCCAGATACGCAGTATTTT
D gene: TRBD1; CDR3 length: 16; J gene: TRBJ2-7; clone size: NA; V gene: TRBV7-3; CDR3 protein: CASSQDGGTGGVEQYF; CDR3 DNA: TGTGCCAGCAGCCAAGACGGCGGGACAGGGGGCGTCGAGCAGTACTTC
D gene: NA; CDR3 length: 14; J gene: TRBJ1-1; clone size: NA; V gene: TRBV10-3; CDR3 protein: CAISVAPEGTEAFF; CDR3 DNA: TGTGCCATCAGTGTGGCGCCCGAGGGCACTGAAGCTTTCTTT
D gene: NA; CDR3 length: 13; J gene: TRBJ1-2; clone size: NA; V gene: TRBV6-6; CDR3 protein: CASSYSNQIGYTF; CDR3 DNA: TGTGCCAGCAGTTACTCGAATCAGATTGGCTACACCTTC
D gene: NA; CDR3 length: 15; J gene: TRBJ1-5; clone size: NA; V gene: TRBV19; CDR3 protein: CASTISSGSTQPQHF; CDR3 DNA: TGTGCCAGTACTATTTCATCGGGATCTACTCAGCCCCAGCATTTT
D gene: NA; CDR3 length: 16; J gene: TRBJ2-5; clone size: NA; V gene: TRBV6-6; CDR3 protein: CASSPGETTAGQTQYF; CDR3 DNA: TGTGCCAGCAGCCCAGGAGAGACTACCGCGGGACAGACCCAGTACTTC
D gene: TRBD1; CDR3 length: 15; J gene: TRBJ1-5; clone size: once; V gene: TRBV6-1; CDR3 protein: CASRPRDRDRQPQHF; CDR3 DNA: TGTGCCAGCAGACCCCGGGACAGGGATCGTCAGCCCCAGCATTTT
D gene: TRBD2; CDR3 length: 16; J gene: TRBJ2-7; clone size: NA; V gene: TRBV5-1; CDR3 protein: CASSPGLAGPSYEQYF; CDR3 DNA: TGCGCCAGCAGCCCAGGACTAGCGGGGCCGTCCTACGAGCAGTACTTC
D gene: NA; CDR3 length: 15; J gene: TRBJ1-2; clone size: NA; V gene: TRBV11-2; CDR3 protein: CASSHRHVPTYGYTF; CDR3 DNA: TGTGCCAGCAGCCACAGACATGTACCTACCTATGGCTACACCTTC
D gene: TRBD2; CDR3 length: 15; J gene: TRBJ2-1; clone size: NA; V gene: TRBV5-4; CDR3 protein: CASSTGLAGVDEQFF; CDR3 DNA: TGTGCCAGCAGCACCGGACTAGCGGGTGTTGATGAGCAGTTCTTC
D gene: TRBD2; CDR3 length: 14; J gene: TRBJ2-1; clone size: NA; V gene: TRBV6-6; CDR3 protein: CASSPPGGRNEQFF; CDR3 DNA: TGTGCCAGCAGCCCTCCGGGGGGTCGGAATGAGCAGTTCTTC
D gene: NA; CDR3 length: 14; J gene: TRBJ1-4; clone size: NA; V gene: TRBV7-9; CDR3 protein: CASSSELRGEKLFF; CDR3 DNA: TGTGCCAGCAGCTCGGAGTTAAGGGGGGAAAAACTGTTTTTT
D gene: TRBD1; CDR3 length: 13; J gene: TRBJ2-7; clone size: once; V gene: TRBV7-8; CDR3 protein: CASSSGTGDEQYF; CDR3 DNA: TGTGCCAGCAGCTCCGGGACAGGTGACGAGCAGTACTTC
D gene: TRBD1; CDR3 length: 14; J gene: TRBJ1-3; clone size: NA; V gene: TRBV5-1; CDR3 protein: CASRRDREGNTIYF; CDR3 DNA: TGCGCCAGTCGCCGGGACAGGGAAGGAAACACCATATATTTT
D gene: TRBD2; CDR3 length: 16; J gene: TRBJ2-7; clone size: NA; V gene: TRBV6-1; CDR3 protein: CASSGAAGGGGYEQYF; CDR3 DNA: TGTGCCAGCAGTGGGGCAGCAGGTGGCGGGGGCTACGAGCAGTACTTC
D gene: NA; CDR3 length: 16; J gene: TRBJ1-5; clone size: NA; V gene: TRBV2; CDR3 protein: CASTVGSSYSNQPQHF; CDR3 DNA: TGTGCCAGCACCGTGGGGAGCAGTTATAGCAATCAGCCCCAGCATTTT
D gene: NA; CDR3 length: 12; J gene: TRBJ2-7; clone size: NA; V gene: TRBV7-6; CDR3 protein: CASSSGTYEQYF; CDR3 DNA: TGTGCCAGCAGCTCGGGGACCTACGAGCAGTACTTC
D gene: NA; CDR3 length: 12; J gene: TRBJ2-7; clone size: NA; V gene: TRBV10-1; CDR3 protein: CASSSGSYEQYF; CDR3 DNA: TGCGCCAGCAGTTCAGGGTCCTACGAGCAGTACTTC
D gene: TRBD2; CDR3 length: 15; J gene: TRBJ2-1; clone size: NA; V gene: TRBV7-6; CDR3 protein: CASSPPGGSGNEQFF; CDR3 DNA: TGTGCCAGCAGTCCTCCGGGGGGTAGCGGAAATGAGCAGTTCTTC
D gene: NA; CDR3 length: 14; J gene: TRBJ1-2; clone size: NA; V gene: TRBV5-8; CDR3 protein: CASSLGQPNYGYTF; CDR3 DNA: TGTGCCAGCAGCTTGGGACAGCCTAACTATGGCTACACCTTC
D gene: NA; CDR3 length: 18; J gene: TRBJ1-3; clone size: once; V gene: TRBV29-1; CDR3 protein: CSVETRKNRDLSGNTIYF; CDR3 DNA: TGCAGCGTTGAAACCCGAAAAAACAGGGATCTCTCTGGAAACACCATATATTTT
D gene: NA; CDR3 length: 13; J gene: TRBJ1-1; clone size: NA; V gene: TRBV29-1; CDR3 protein: CSVEVRVKNEAFF; CDR3 DNA: TGCAGCGTTGAAGTGAGGGTGAAGAATGAAGCTTTCTTT
D gene: NA; CDR3 length: 15; J gene: TRBJ2-7; clone size: NA; V gene: TRBV23-1; CDR3 protein: CASSQSSQGSWEQYF; CDR3 DNA: TGCGCCAGCAGTCAATCAAGCCAGGGGAGTTGGGAGCAGTACTTC
D gene: NA; CDR3 length: 16; J gene: TRBJ2-7; clone size: NA; V gene: TRBV7-2; CDR3 protein: CASTEREGSGNYEQYF; CDR3 DNA: TGTGCCAGCACCGAACGGGAAGGGTCGGGGAACTACGAGCAGTACTTC
D gene: NA; CDR3 length: 16; J gene: TRBJ2-1; clone size: NA; V gene: TRBV27; CDR3 protein: CASSLRSGGLYNEQFF; CDR3 DNA: TGTGCCAGCAGTTTACGTTCAGGGGGGCTATACAATGAGCAGTTCTTC
D gene: NA; CDR3 length: 14; J gene: TRBJ2-3; clone size: NA; V gene: TRBV10-3; CDR3 protein: CAISESLSGDTQYF; CDR3 DNA: TGTGCCATCAGTGAGTCGTTGAGCGGCGATACGCAGTATTTT
D gene: TRBD1; CDR3 length: 16; J gene: TRBJ1-1; clone size: NA; V gene: TRBV29-1; CDR3 protein: CSVDAAALTGDPEAFF; CDR3 DNA: TGCAGCGTTGACGCCGCTGCACTGACAGGGGATCCTGAAGCTTTCTTT
D gene: NA; CDR3 length: 16; J gene: TRBJ2-1; clone size: NA; V gene: TRBV7-9; CDR3 protein: CASSRQHQSSYNEQFF; CDR3 DNA: TGTGCCAGCAGCAGACAGCATCAAAGCTCCTACAATGAGCAGTTCTTC
D gene: TRBD2; CDR3 length: 17; J gene: TRBJ2-1; clone size: NA; V gene: TRBV7-9; CDR3 protein: CASSLGLRSGEVDEQFF; CDR3 DNA: TGTGCCAGCAGCTTAGGGCTAAGGAGCGGGGAGGTGGATGAGCAGTTCTTC
D gene: TRBD2; CDR3 length: 15; J gene: TRBJ2-5; clone size: NA; V gene: TRBV7-3; CDR3 protein: CASSLVASGAETQYF; CDR3 DNA: TGTGCCAGCAGCTTAGTGGCTAGCGGGGCAGAGACCCAGTACTTC
D gene: TRBD2; CDR3 length: 15; J gene: TRBJ2-7; clone size: NA; V gene: TRBV7-9; CDR3 protein: CSSSLVTSGTYEQYF; CDR3 DNA: TGTTCCAGCAGCTTAGTTACTAGCGGAACCTACGAGCAGTACTTC
D gene: TRBD1; CDR3 length: 16; J gene: TRBJ1-2; clone size: once; V gene: TRBV4-2; CDR3 protein: CASSQGGTGDLWGYTF; CDR3 DNA: TGTGCCAGCAGCCAAGGAGGGACAGGGGACTTGTGGGGCTACACCTTC
D gene: NA; CDR3 length: 17; J gene: TRBJ2-6; clone size: NA; V gene: TRBV9; CDR3 protein: CASSAAEGLSRTNVLTF; CDR3 DNA: TGTGCCAGCAGCGCAGCCGAGGGCCTTTCTAGGACCAACGTCCTGACTTTC
D gene: NA; CDR3 length: 14; J gene: TRBJ1-1; clone size: NA; V gene: TRBV7-8; CDR3 protein: CASSLPDGGTEAFF; CDR3 DNA: TGTGCCAGCAGCTTACCGGACGGGGGCACTGAAGCTTTCTTT
D gene: TRBD2; CDR3 length: 17; J gene: TRBJ2-7; clone size: NA; V gene: TRBV7-6; CDR3 protein: CASSPRPGGGIAYEQYF; CDR3 DNA: TGTGCCAGCAGCCCCCGTCCCGGCGGGGGAATTGCCTACGAGCAGTACTTC
D gene: NA; CDR3 length: 14; J gene: TRBJ1-2; clone size: NA; V gene: TRBV18; CDR3 protein: CASSPISPLYGYTF; CDR3 DNA: TGTGCCAGCTCACCAATCAGTCCCCTCTATGGCTACACCTTC
D gene: TRBD2; CDR3 length: 16; J gene: TRBJ2-2; clone size: NA; V gene: TRBV9; CDR3 protein: CASSELGRGPTGELFF; CDR3 DNA: TGTGCCAGCAGCGAGCTCGGGAGGGGTCCCACCGGGGAGCTGTTTTTT
D gene: TRBD1; CDR3 length: 16; J gene: TRBJ1-2; clone size: once; V gene: TRBV5-8; CDR3 protein: CASSSPTGGDHYGYTF; CDR3 DNA: TGTGCCAGCAGCTCGCCAACAGGGGGCGATCACTATGGCTACACCTTC
D gene: NA; CDR3 length: 14; J gene: TRBJ1-1; clone size: NA; V gene: TRBV5-4; CDR3 protein: CASSGSAANTEAFF; CDR3 DNA: TGTGCCAGCAGCGGGAGCGCTGCGAACACTGAAGCTTTCTTT
D gene: TRBD1; CDR3 length: 15; J gene: TRBJ1-6; clone size: NA; V gene: TRBV6-1; CDR3 protein: CASSKPGQWNSPLHF; CDR3 DNA: TGTGCCAGCAGTAAACCGGGACAGTGGAATTCACCCCTCCACTTT
D gene: TRBD1; CDR3 length: 17; J gene: TRBJ2-1; clone size: once; V gene: TRBV5-3; CDR3 protein: CARSLPGQGANYNEQFF; CDR3 DNA: TGTGCCAGAAGCTTACCGGGACAGGGGGCGAACTACAATGAGCAGTTCTTC
D gene: TRBD1; CDR3 length: 18; J gene: TRBJ2-6; clone size: once; V gene: TRBV5-6; CDR3 protein: CASSGGTGLSSGANVLTF; CDR3 DNA: TGTGCCAGCAGCGGCGGGACAGGGCTTAGCTCTGGGGCCAACGTCCTGACTTTC
D gene: NA; CDR3 length: 15; J gene: TRBJ1-6; clone size: NA; V gene: TRBV7-2; CDR3 protein: CASSLTTTTTSPLHF; CDR3 DNA: TGTGCCAGCAGCCTGACAACAACAACGACTTCACCCCTCCACTTT
D gene: NA; CDR3 length: 16; J gene: TRBJ1-3; clone size: NA; V gene: TRBV5-1; CDR3 protein: CASSLDLLDAGNTIYF; CDR3 DNA: TGCGCCAGCAGCTTGGACTTACTCGATGCTGGAAACACCATATATTTT
D gene: NA; CDR3 length: 11; J gene: TRBJ2-7; clone size: NA; V gene: TRBV5-6; CDR3 protein: CASSLANEQYF; CDR3 DNA: TGTGCCAGCAGCTTGGCCAACGAGCAGTACTTC
D gene: TRBD2; CDR3 length: 17; J gene: TRBJ2-3; clone size: NA; V gene: TRBV7-9; CDR3 protein: CSSSLALASGLSDTQYF; CDR3 DNA: TGTTCCAGCAGCTTAGCCCTGGCTAGCGGGCTGTCAGATACGCAGTATTTT
D gene: TRBD1; CDR3 length: 14; J gene: TRBJ1-4; clone size: NA; V gene: TRBV15; CDR3 protein: CATSRADRGGKLFF; CDR3 DNA: TGTGCCACCAGCAGAGCTGACAGGGGCGGCAAACTGTTTTTT